Listed below are T cell receptor beta chains from one sample, sequenced in a study of blood T cell repertoires in COVID-19. The data were produced by immunoSEQ multiplex PCR, yet TCRdb's version contains in-frame clones alone and is incomplete. The repertoire holds approximately 300,000 clones, roughly 90% seen once, with about 18% in the top ten. The sample comprised PBMCs or T cells enriched from blood (not recorded which). The receptors shown here come from a woman aged 25 to 39 who had recovered from COVID-19. Both conserved end residues are part of each CDR3. D genes are given only for firm matches. Some rows have no size entry. The others give once, few or many, or a class for an expanded clone.

once TRBD1 TRBJ2-3 TRBV7-8 TGTGCTCGCGGAACAGGGGGCAGGATGGATACGCAGTATTTT CARGTGGRMDTQYF
. . TRBJ2-2 TRBV4-3 TGCGCCACCCGACCATCCCTAGCGACATCACTGGGAGGGGAGCTGTTTTTT CATRPSLATSLGGELFF
. . TRBJ1-5 TRBV10-1 TGCGCCAGCAGGACAGTATATAGCAATCAGCCCCAGCATTTT CASRTVYSNQPQHF
. . TRBJ2-2 TRBV3-1/TRBV3-2 TGTGCCAGCAGCCAAGCGCCGCCAGGTCGTTACACCGGGGAGCTGTTTTTT CASSQAPPGRYTGELFF
. . TRBJ2-3 TRBV19 TGTGCCAGTGGATGGGACTCCGGGGGAGATACGCAGTATTTT CASGWDSGGDTQYF
. TRBD2 TRBJ2-1 TRBV28 TGTGCCAGCAGTAATCCGGGACTAGCGTTGAGGGGTGAGCAGTTCTTC CASSNPGLALRGEQFF
. . TRBJ2-1 TRBV28 TGTGCCAGCAAGGAGGAGGGGATGAGCTCCTACAATGAGCAGTTCTTC CASKEEGMSSYNEQFF
. . TRBJ2-1 TRBV6-5 TGTGCCAGCAGTCCCTTTGCGGGCTCCTACAATGAGCAGTTCTTC CASSPFAGSYNEQFF
. . TRBJ2-2 TRBV2 TGTGCCAGCAGCTCGGACAGACTGGCCGGGGAGCTGTTTTTT CASSSDRLAGELFF
. . TRBJ2-3 TRBV13 TGTGCCAGCAGTATAACTAGCACAGATACGCAGTATTTT CASSITSTDTQYF
. . TRBJ1-5 TRBV28 TGTGCCAGCAGTCGCCGCTGGAGAGGGAATCAGCCCCAGCATTTT CASSRRWRGNQPQHF
. . TRBJ1-2 TRBV27 TGTGCCAGCAGTAGGGTCGGGTCTGGGGGCGATGGCTACACCTTC CASSRVGSGGDGYTF
few . TRBJ2-2 TRBV3-1/TRBV3-2 TGTGCCAGCAGCCAATCGACCGGGGAGCTGTTTTTT CASSQSTGELFF
once . TRBJ1-2 TRBV7-2 TGTGCCAGCAGCTTAAACGGAGGAAGCGCAGCGGGTGGCTACACCTTC CASSLNGGSAAGGYTF
. TRBD2 TRBJ2-3 TRBV27 TGTGCCAGCAGTCTTTATGGACTAGGTACTAGCACAGATACGCAGTATTTT CASSLYGLGTSTDTQYF
. TRBD2 TRBJ2-3 TRBV15 TGTGCCACCAGCAGTCCTTGGAGGGTAGCGGGAGAAGGTACGCAGTATTTT CATSSPWRVAGEGTQYF
. TRBD2 TRBJ2-7 TRBV4-1 TGCGCCAGCAGCCAACCGACTAGCGGCCCCTACGAGCAGTACTTC CASSQPTSGPYEQYF
. . TRBJ1-5 TRBV19 TGTGCCAGCGCCGTCGGGAATAAGGGTCGGGGCAATCAGCCCCAGCATTTT CASAVGNKGRGNQPQHF
once . TRBJ1-2 TRBV6-2/TRBV6-3 TGTGCCAGCAGTTACTCTGCGGGGTATGGCTACACCTTC CASSYSAGYGYTF
. TRBD1 TRBJ1-1 TRBV2 TGTGCCAGCAGTCGACAGGGGTCGCCTTTCTTT CASSRQGSPFF
. TRBD1 TRBJ2-2 TRBV9 TGTGCCAGCAGCCCCATGGGACAGGGGGCTCGTTGGGAGCTGTTTTTT CASSPMGQGARWELFF
. . TRBJ1-2 TRBV12-3/TRBV12-4 TGTGCCAGCAGTTTCGGCGGAGAATATGGCTACACCTTC CASSFGGEYGYTF
. . TRBJ2-5 TRBV19 TGTGCCAGTAGTATTGCAGGAACCCAGTACTTC CASSIAGTQYF
. TRBD2 TRBJ2-7 TRBV9 TGTGCCAGCAGCGTAGGGCCTAGCGGGGGTTCCTACGAGCAGTACTTC CASSVGPSGGSYEQYF
. . TRBJ2-5 TRBV30 TGTGCCTGCCAGGGCAACCAAGAGACCCAGTACTTC CACQGNQETQYF
once TRBD1 TRBJ2-4 TRBV18 TGTGCCAGCTCACCACTGGGGACAGAAAAAAACATTCAGTACTTC CASSPLGTEKNIQYF
. TRBD1 TRBJ2-1 TRBV12-3/TRBV12-4 TGTGCCAGCAGTTTTGAGGGGGCGAATGAGCAGTTCTTC CASSFEGANEQFF
. TRBD1 TRBJ2-7 TRBV29-1 TGCAGCGCAGGGACAGAGAAAGACTACGAGCAGTACTTC CSAGTEKDYEQYF
. TRBD1 TRBJ1-1 TRBV6-2/TRBV6-3 TGTGCCAGCAGTTACTCCGAGCAGGGGGTGAACACTGAAGCTTTCTTT CASSYSEQGVNTEAFF
once . TRBJ2-5 TRBV18 TGTGCCAGCTCACCGGTCGGGTCAGGGCCCCAAGAGACCCAGTACTTC CASSPVGSGPQETQYF
. . TRBJ1-6 TRBV20-1 TGCAGTGCGAGGTCAACAGGGCCTCTCCACTTT CSARSTGPLHF
once . TRBJ1-6 TRBV10-3 TGTGCCCCGGGAAGGGACACCTGCTCCTATAATTCACCCCTCCACTTT CAPGRDTCSYNSPLHF
. . TRBJ2-5 TRBV12-3/TRBV12-4 TGTGCCAGCAGTTTTGCCTCGGGGACCCAGTACTTC CASSFASGTQYF
. TRBD2 TRBJ2-1 TRBV5-8 TGTGCCAGCAGATCGCTAGCGGGGGTCGATGAGCAGTTCTTC CASRSLAGVDEQFF
. . TRBJ2-2 TRBV3-1/TRBV3-2 TGTGCCAGCAGCCACAGGGGTTCGAACACCGGGGAGCTGTTTTTT CASSHRGSNTGELFF
. . TRBJ1-1 TRBV2 TGTGCCAGCAGTGACCCGTCGAACACTGAAGCTTTCTTT CASSDPSNTEAFF
. TRBD1 TRBJ1-4 TRBV28 TGTGCCAGCAGTTTGGGGACAGGGGACCGAAAACTGTTTTTT CASSLGTGDRKLFF
. TRBD1 TRBJ1-5 TRBV2 TGTGCCAGCAAAGGGCAGACAGGGACTAGCAATCAGCCCCAGCATTTT CASKGQTGTSNQPQHF
. . TRBJ1-2 TRBV30 TGTGCCTGGAGTAGGGGGGGTCCCGGGGGCTACACCTTC CAWSRGGPGGYTF